This T cell receptor beta chain was retrieved from a study of T-cell reconstitution after alpha-beta-depleted transplantation in children. V gave up 2 bases and J gave up 9 bases, with 11 bases separating them. Germline V gives CDR1 MGHDK, CDR2 SYGVNS. CDR3 length equals 13 residues. General observations from the study: As was reported, about two months after transplant, alpha-beta T cells came from several hundred expanded graft clones.

Points on this clonotype: Antigen specificity is unknown.

As it was prepared, the TCRbeta library received unique molecular identifiers. TCRdb re-analysed the PCR reads in MiXCR, keeping a single row per CDR3 protein. The sample comprises hundreds of thousands of distinct CDR3 sequences, about 16% of which are singletons, and approximately 28% rests with the top ten. The chain recombines TRBV25-1 with TRBJ2-1; D remains ambiguous. This receptor was obtained from a boy younger than two who had a stem cell transplant for Wiskott-Aldrich syndrome, so the T cells may come from the graft donor. The sample in question was PBMCs, mostly from graft donor cells, obtained 360 days after TCRalphabeta/CD19-depleted stem cell transplant. CDR3 nucleotide sequence: TGTGCCAGCAGTGAACTAGGGTCCGGTGAGCAGTTCTTC. Protein sequence: CASSELGSGEQFF. Combining the CDR3 with reference TRBV25-1 and TRBJ2-1 gives the whole variable domain EADIYQTPRYLVIGTGKKITLECSQTMGHDKMYWYQQDPGMELHLIHYSYGVNSTEKGDLSSESTVSRIRTEHFPLTLESARPSHTSQYLCASSELGSGEQFFGPGTRLTVL.